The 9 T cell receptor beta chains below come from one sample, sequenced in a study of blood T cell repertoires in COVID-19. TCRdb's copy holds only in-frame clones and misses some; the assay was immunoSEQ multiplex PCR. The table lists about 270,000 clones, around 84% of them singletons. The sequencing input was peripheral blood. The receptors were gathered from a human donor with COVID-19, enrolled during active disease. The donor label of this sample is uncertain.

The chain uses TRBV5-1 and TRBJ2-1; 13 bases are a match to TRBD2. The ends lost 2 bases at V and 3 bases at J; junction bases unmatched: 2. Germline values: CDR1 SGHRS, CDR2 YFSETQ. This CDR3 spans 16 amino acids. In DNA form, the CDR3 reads TGCGCCAGCAGCTTCGGGACTAGCGGGAACTACAATGAGCAGTTCTTC. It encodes CASSFGTSGNYNEQFF.

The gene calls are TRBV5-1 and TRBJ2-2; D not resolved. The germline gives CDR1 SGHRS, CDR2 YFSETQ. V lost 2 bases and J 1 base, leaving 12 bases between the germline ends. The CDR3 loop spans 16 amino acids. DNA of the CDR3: TGCGCCAGCAGCTTTTCCCCCTCCTTGAACACCGGGGAGCTGTTTTTT. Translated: CASSFSPSLNTGELFF. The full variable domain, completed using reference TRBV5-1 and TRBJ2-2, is KAGVTQTPRYLIKTRGQQVTLSCSPISGHRSVSWYQQTPGQGLQFLFEYFSETQRNKGNFPGRFSGRQFSNSRSEMNVSTLELGDSALYLCASSFSPSLNTGELFFGEGSRLTVL.

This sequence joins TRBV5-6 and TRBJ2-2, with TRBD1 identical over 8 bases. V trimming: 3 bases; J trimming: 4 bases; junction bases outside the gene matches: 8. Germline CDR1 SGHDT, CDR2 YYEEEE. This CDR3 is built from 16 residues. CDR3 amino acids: CASSYGQGMSTGELFF. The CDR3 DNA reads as TGTGCCAGCAGCTACGGACAGGGCATGAGCACCGGGGAGCTGTTTTTT.

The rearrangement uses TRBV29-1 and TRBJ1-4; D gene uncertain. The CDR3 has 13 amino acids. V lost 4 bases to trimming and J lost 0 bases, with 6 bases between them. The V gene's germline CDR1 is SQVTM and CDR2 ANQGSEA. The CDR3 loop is CSVAVATNEKLFF. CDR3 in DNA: TGCAGCGTTGCGGTAGCAACTAATGAAAAACTGTTTTTT.

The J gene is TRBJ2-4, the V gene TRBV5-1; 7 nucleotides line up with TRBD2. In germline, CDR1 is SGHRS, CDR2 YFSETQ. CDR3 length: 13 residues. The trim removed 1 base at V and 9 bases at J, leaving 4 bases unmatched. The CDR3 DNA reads TGCGCCAGCAGCTTGACCCGCGGGGGCATTCAGTACTTC. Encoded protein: CASSLTRGGIQYF.

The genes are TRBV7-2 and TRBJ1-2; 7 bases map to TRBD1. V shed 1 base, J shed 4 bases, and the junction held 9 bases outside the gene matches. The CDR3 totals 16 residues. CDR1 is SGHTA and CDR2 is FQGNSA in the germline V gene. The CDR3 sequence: CASSLGGAGTAYGYTF. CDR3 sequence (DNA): TGTGCCAGCAGCTTAGGGGGAGCCGGGACAGCCTATGGCTACACCTTC.

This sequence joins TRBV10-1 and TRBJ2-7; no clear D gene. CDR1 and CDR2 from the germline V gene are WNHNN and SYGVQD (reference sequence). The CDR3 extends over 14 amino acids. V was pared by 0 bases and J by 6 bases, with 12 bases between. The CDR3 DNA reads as TGCGCCAGCAGTGAGTCGGGCAGGCTTGGCGAGCAGTACTTC. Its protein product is CASSESGRLGEQYF.

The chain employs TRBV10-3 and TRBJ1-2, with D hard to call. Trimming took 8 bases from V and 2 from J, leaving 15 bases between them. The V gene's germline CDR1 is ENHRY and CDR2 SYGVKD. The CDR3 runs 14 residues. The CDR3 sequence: CAIADPPGNYGYTF. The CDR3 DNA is TGTGCCATCGCCGATCCTCCGGGGAACTATGGCTACACCTTC.

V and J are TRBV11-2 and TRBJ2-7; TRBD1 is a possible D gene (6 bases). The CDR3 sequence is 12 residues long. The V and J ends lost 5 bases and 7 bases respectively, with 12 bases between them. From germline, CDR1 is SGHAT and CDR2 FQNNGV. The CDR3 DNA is TGTGCCAGCAGCCTACAGAGGGGGGAGCAGTACTTC. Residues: CASSLQRGEQYF.